These 22 T cell receptor beta chains share one sample of origin, sequenced in a study of T cells in Graves' hyperthyroidism and ophthalmopathy. Authors of the study amplified TCR beta CDR3 regions from RNA transcripts. A first-round RT-PCR of the TCR CDR3 used the HTBI primer set. One entry per CDR3 protein, called by TCRdb with MiXCR from the multiplex PCR reads. The sample holds about 840,000 distinct CDR3 sequences, 38% seen once. The sequenced material came from blood. All receptors come from a young man with Graves' hyperthyroidism.

The J gene is TRBJ2-2, the V gene TRBV15; the match to TRBD1 covers 8 bases. Per germline, CDR1 LNHNV and CDR2 YYDKDF (reference sequence). This CDR3 has 15 residues. Losses at the gene ends were 3 bases for V and 1 base for J; bases not matched to a gene: 1. CDR3 nucleotide sequence: TGTGCCACCAGCAGCGGACAGGGGAACACCGGGGAGCTGTTTTTT. Protein sequence: CATSSGQGNTGELFF. Full variable domain (remainder filled in from reference TRBV15 and TRBJ2-2): DAMVIQNPRYQVTQFGKPVTLSCSQTLNHNVMYWYQQKSSQAPKLLFHYYDKDFNNEADTPDNFQSRRPNTSFCFLDIRSPGLGDTAMYLCATSSGQGNTGELFFGEGSRLTVL.

CDR3 amino acids: CASSFIWRDSQYF. The CDR3 bases are TGTGCCAGCAGCTTTATTTGGCGAGACTCGCAGTACTTC. The chain links TRBV7-2 to TRBJ2-7, with D unresolved. The CDR3 extends over 13 amino acids. The ends were cut back, 3 bases at V and 9 bases at J, with 15 bases in the middle. Germline V lookup: CDR1 SGHTA, CDR2 FQGNSA.

This clonotype was observed at least ten times. The V call is TRBV7-9, the J call TRBJ1-1; D gene uncertain. With 3 bases removed from V and 3 bases from J, the gap between germline ends came to 8 bases. The CDR3 is made up of 13 amino acids. From germline, CDR1 is SEHNR and CDR2 FQNEAQ (reference sequence). The CDR3 reads CASSFGPYTEAFF. As DNA, the CDR3 is TGTGCCAGCAGCTTCGGCCCTTACACTGAAGCTTTCTTT.

This clonotype was picked up many times. The chain employs TRBV2 and TRBJ1-5, with D maybe TRBD1 (6 bases). The V end lost 8 bases, the J end lost 4 bases, and 12 bases lay between the germline ends. Germline-derived CDR1 and CDR2 are SNHLY and FYNNEI. This CDR3 has 13 residues. In nucleotides, the CDR3 is TGTGCCAGCCTGTGGGACAAAAATCAGCCCCAGCATTTT. Residues: CASLWDKNQPQHF.

This clonotype appeared a few times. The chain combines TRBV14 with TRBJ1-4; D gene ambiguous. CDR1 is SGHDN, CDR2 FVKESK, per germline. The CDR3 has 14 amino acids. Deletions cut 1 base from V and 8 bases from J, with 11 bases between. CDR3: CASSQAATREKLFF. The CDR3, as DNA: TGTGCCAGCAGCCAAGCCGCAACACGGGAAAAACTGTTTTTT.

As to this clonotype: At one end the junction does not follow the germline gene, possibly because of a read error. The rearrangement joins TRBV11-2 to TRBJ2-7; 7 nucleotides align to TRBD2. CDR3 size: 14 residues. CDR1 and CDR2 (germline): SGHAT, FQNNGV. CDR3: CANSPGTTLNEQYF. CDR3 bases: TGTGCCAACAGCCCTGGGACTACCTTGAACGAGCAGTACTTC.

This chain uses TRBV2 with TRBJ1-5; the D gene is possibly TRBD1 (5 bases). Germline CDR1 is SNHLY and CDR2 is FYNNEI. The CDR3 loop spans 16 amino acids. V dropped 0 bases and J dropped 2 bases, with 11 bases sitting between them. The chain's CDR3 is CASSEARGVGNQPQHF. CDR3 DNA sequence: TGTGCCAGCAGTGAAGCGCGGGGGGTTGGCAATCAGCCCCAGCATTTT. Drawing the rest from reference TRBV2 and TRBJ1-5, the complete variable domain is EPEVTQTPSHQVTQMGQEVILRCVPISNHLYFYWYRQILGQKVEFLVSFYNNEISEKSEIFDDQFSVERPDGSNFTLKIRSTKLEDSAMYFCASSEARGVGNQPQHFGDGTRLSIL.

This clonotype showed up just a few times. V and J are TRBV19 and TRBJ1-1; no firm D call. This CDR3 contains 16 residues. V lost 3 bases and J 0 bases, leaving 14 bases between the germline ends. CDR1 and CDR2 from the germline V gene are LNHDA and SQIVND (reference sequence). CDR3 sequence reads: CASSISSENLNTEAFF. The CDR3 DNA follows: TGTGCCAGTAGTATCTCCTCAGAGAATTTGAACACTGAAGCTTTCTTT.

This clonotype was counted a few times. V usage is TRBV12-5 and J usage is TRBJ2-6; TRBD2 matches 7 bases. This CDR3 is built from 18 residues. The germline V gene encodes CDR1 LGHNT and CDR2 FRNRAP. The CDR3 reads CASSTREAGASGANVLTF. CDR3 in DNA: TGTGCCAGCAGTACCCGGGAGGCCGGAGCCTCTGGGGCCAACGTCCTGACTTTC. The whole variable domain, filled in from reference TRBV12-5 and TRBJ2-6, reads DARVTQTPRHKVTEMGQEVTMRCQPILGHNTVFWYRQTMMQGLELLAYFRNRAPLDDSGMPKDRFSAEMPDATLATLKIQPSEPRDSAVYFCASSTREAGASGANVLTFGAGSRLTVL.

As for this clonotype: A much larger clone is a single base away; this may be a read error. The chain has TRBV7-9 and TRBJ2-7, with D unresolved. This CDR3 contains 13 residues. Germline V CDR1 and CDR2: SEHNR, FQNEAQ (reference sequence). The CDR3: CAGSQTQEYEQYF. The CDR3 DNA reads as TGTGCCGGCAGCCAGACCCAGGAATACGAGCAGTACTTC.

This clonotype showed up many times. J is TRBJ1-1 and V is TRBV29-1, with a tentative D call TRBD1 (5 bases). Trimming cost V 2 bases and J 4 bases, with 11 bases left between them. This CDR3 spans 13 amino acids. Germline CDR1 is SQVTM and CDR2 is ANQGSEA. Here the CDR3 reads CSVEQGGGTEAFF. The CDR3 region has the DNA TGCAGCGTTGAACAGGGTGGGGGCACTGAAGCTTTCTTT.

There are a few counts of this clonotype. The gene calls are TRBV20-1 and TRBJ2-2; TRBD1 matches at 7 bases. The germline V gene encodes CDR1 DFQATT and CDR2 SNEGSKA (reference sequence). V gave up 0 bases and J gave up 4 bases; unmatched junction bases: 8. The CDR3 totals 16 residues. CDR3 coding DNA: TGCAGTGCTAGAGATCTAAGGACAGGACCCACCGGGGAGCTGTTTTTT. As protein: CSARDLRTGPTGELFF.

The chain links TRBV7-2 to TRBJ1-2; TRBD1 might be the D (5 bases). Germline lookup yields CDR1 SGHTA and CDR2 FQGNSA. Trimming removed 1 base from V and 5 bases from J, with 23 bases in between. The CDR3 totals 18 residues. CDR3 in DNA: TGTGCCAGCAGCTTAGTGGTGTCGGGCACCCAGGAGGGGTATGGCTACACCTTC. Protein product: CASSLVVSGTQEGYGYTF. The complete variable domain, with remaining parts taken from reference TRBV7-2 and TRBJ1-2, reads GAGVSQSPSNKVTEKGKDVELRCDPISGHTALYWYRQSLGQGLEFLIYFQGNSAPDKSGLPSDRFSAERTGGSVSTLTIQRTQQEDSAVYLCASSLVVSGTQEGYGYTFGSGTRLTVV.

A note on this clonotype: A much larger clone differs by one base, so this may be a read error. The rearrangement links TRBV20-1 to TRBJ2-5; a possible D gene is TRBD2 (6 bases). This CDR3 contains 13 residues. The V gene lost 5 bases and the J gene lost 2 bases, with 12 bases spanning the gap. Germline V lookup: CDR1 DFQATT, CDR2 SNEGSKA (reference sequence). CDR3 residues: CSAFLALQETQYF. The CDR3 bases are TGCAGTGCTTTTCTAGCGTTGCAAGAGACCCAGTACTTC.

This clonotype has just a few counts. J is TRBJ1-1 and V is TRBV19; the D is unclear. Germline CDR1 LNHDA, CDR2 SQIVND (reference sequence). V lost 0 bases and J 5 bases, leaving 13 bases between the germline ends. This CDR3 comprises 15 residues. The CDR3 region has the DNA TGTGCCAGTAGTATAGACCCTGACACCACAACTGAAGCTTTCTTT. It encodes CASSIDPDTTTEAFF.

Remarks on this clonotype: This could be a read error, since a much larger clone is one nucleotide away. CDR3 in amino acids: CAGSSSTSSYEQYF. CDR3 coding DNA: TGTGCCGGCAGCTCGTCCACTAGCAGCTACGAGCAGTACTTC. J is TRBJ2-7 and V is TRBV7-9, with D perhaps matching TRBD2 (6 bases). This CDR3 has 14 amino acids. CDR1 is SEHNR, CDR2 FQNEAQ, per germline (reference sequence).

The rearrangement uses TRBV4-1 and TRBJ2-5, with D perhaps assigned TRBD1 or TRBD2 (5 bases each). V was cut by 3 bases and J by 5 bases, with 13 bases left in between. Germline V CDR1 and CDR2: MGHRA, YSYEKL. The CDR3 covers 14 residues. This CDR3 is CASSQAGWRETQYF. The CDR3, as DNA: TGCGCCAGCAGCCAGGCAGGGTGGAGGGAGACCCAGTACTTC.

This sequence joins TRBV28 and TRBJ1-1; D is possibly TRBD1 (5 bases). V was trimmed by 11 bases and J by 4 bases, leaving 17 bases between them. The CDR3 is 13 residues long. Germline V gives CDR1 MDHEN, CDR2 SYDVKM. The CDR3 region has the DNA TGTGCCCTGTCCAGCCAGGGAAGCACTGAAGCTTTCTTT. This gives the protein CALSSQGSTEAFF.

A remark on this clonotype: Relative to the germline gene, one junction end is altered; a read error may explain this. The chain combines TRBV7-7 with TRBJ2-2; tentative D call: TRBD2 (7 bases). CDR3 length equals 15 residues. Germline CDR1 and CDR2: SSHAT and FNYEAQ (reference sequence). CDR3 sequence reads: CASSEGLQGGGELFF. DNA of the CDR3: TGTGCTAGCAGCGAGGGACTACAAGGGGGCGGGGAGCTGTTTTTT.

Comment on this clonotype: A single base separates this from a much larger clone, so it may be a read error. The rearrangement uses TRBV20-1 and TRBJ1-1; weak D call: TRBD1 (5 bases). V was clipped by 0 bases and J by 3 bases, with 8 bases between them. CDR3 length: 13 amino acids. From germline, CDR1 is DFQATT and CDR2 SNEGSKA (reference sequence). CDR3 residues: CSAREGVYTEAFF. CDR3 nucleotides: TGCAGTGCTAGAGAGGGGGTGTACACTGAAGCTTTCTTT.

This clonotype was recorded many times. The chain uses TRBV7-9 and TRBJ1-2, with no clear D. V lost 4 bases, J lost 2 bases, and 8 bases lay in between. The CDR3 is 13 amino acids. Per germline, CDR1 SEHNR and CDR2 FQNEAQ (reference sequence). This chain's CDR3 is CASSSGGNYGYTF. The CDR3, as DNA: TGTGCCAGCAGCTCGGGAGGGAACTATGGCTACACCTTC.

The chain employs TRBV14 and TRBJ2-7; TRBD2 matches at 9 bases. Per the germline V gene, CDR1 is SGHDN and CDR2 is FVKESK. The CDR3 is 14 residues long. V dropped 0 bases and J dropped 3; count of bases not matched to a gene: 0. The CDR3 nucleotides read TGTGCCAGCAGCCAAGAGACTAGCGGCTACGAGCAGTACTTC. Protein product: CASSQETSGYEQYF.